Shown below are 2 T cell receptor beta chains from a single sample sequenced in a study of cytomegalovirus exposure and HLA in healthy donors. The PCR made use of 60 Vbeta and 13 Jbeta primers. TCRdb's table, derived via immunoSEQ multiplex PCR, lists solely in-frame clones and lacks some. Among about 160,000 clones listed, 81% were seen once. Sequencing used PBMCs. The receptors derive from a man over 45 in good health and CMV-seropositive.

This CDR3 is CASSPGQPNYSGNTIYF. The CDR3 DNA sequence: TGTGCCAGCTCACCGGGACAGCCCAACTACTCTGGAAACACCATATATTTT. The chain couples TRBV18 to TRBJ1-3; 7 positions match TRBD1. This CDR3 contains 17 residues. Germline CDR1 and CDR2: KGHSH and LQKENI. V lost 3 bases and J lost 0; bases outside the gene matches: 8.

This clone has a single count. J is TRBJ2-7 and V is TRBV28; TRBD2 aligns across 7 bases. The CDR3 runs 15 residues. CDR1 and CDR2 (germline): MDHEN, SYDVKM. Trimming took 3 bases from V and 2 from J; bases not matched to a gene: 7. CDR3 DNA: TGTGCCAGCAGTTTCTCAGGCGGGAGCGCCTACGAGCAGTACTTC. Amino acids: CASSFSGGSAYEQYF.